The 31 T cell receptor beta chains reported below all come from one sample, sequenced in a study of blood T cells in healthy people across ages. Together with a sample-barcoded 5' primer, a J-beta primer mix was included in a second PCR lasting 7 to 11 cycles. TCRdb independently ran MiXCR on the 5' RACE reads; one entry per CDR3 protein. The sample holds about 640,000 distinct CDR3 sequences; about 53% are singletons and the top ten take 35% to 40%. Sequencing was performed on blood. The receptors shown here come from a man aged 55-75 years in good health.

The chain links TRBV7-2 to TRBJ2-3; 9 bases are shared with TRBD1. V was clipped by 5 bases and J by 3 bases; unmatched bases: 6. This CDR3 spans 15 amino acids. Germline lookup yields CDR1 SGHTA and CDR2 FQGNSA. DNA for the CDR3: TGTGCCAGCAGCGTCGGGACAGGGCTTACAGATACGCAGTATTTT. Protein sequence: CASSVGTGLTDTQYF.

This CDR3 reads CSATSPYSGVQDTQYF. The CDR3 coding sequence is TGCAGTGCTACCTCTCCATATAGCGGGGTACAAGATACGCAGTATTTT. This chain uses TRBV20-1 with TRBJ2-3; 8 bases are shared with TRBD2. Losses at the gene ends were 4 bases for V and 5 bases for J; bases not matched to a gene: 14. Germline V lookup: CDR1 DFQATT, CDR2 SNEGSKA (reference sequence). There are 16 residues in the CDR3.

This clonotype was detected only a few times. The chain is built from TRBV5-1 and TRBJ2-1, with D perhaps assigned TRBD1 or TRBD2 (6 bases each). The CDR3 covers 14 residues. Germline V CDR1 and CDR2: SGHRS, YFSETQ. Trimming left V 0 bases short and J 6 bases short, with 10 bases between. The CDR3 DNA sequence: TGCGCCAGCAGCTTGGTCGGGGGCTTCAATGAGCAGTTCTTC. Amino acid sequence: CASSLVGGFNEQFF.

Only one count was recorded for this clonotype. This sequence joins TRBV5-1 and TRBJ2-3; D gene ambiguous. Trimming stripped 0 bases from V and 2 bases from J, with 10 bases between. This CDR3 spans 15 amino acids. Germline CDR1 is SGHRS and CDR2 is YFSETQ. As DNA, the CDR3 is TGCGCCAGCAGCTTGGAGACCTCCCACACAGATACGCAGTATTTT. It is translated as CASSLETSHTDTQYF.

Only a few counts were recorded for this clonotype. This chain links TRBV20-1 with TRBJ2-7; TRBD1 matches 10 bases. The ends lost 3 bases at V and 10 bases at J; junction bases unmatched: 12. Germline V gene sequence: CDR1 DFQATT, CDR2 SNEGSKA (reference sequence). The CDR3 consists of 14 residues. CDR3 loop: CSARAASGTGEQYF. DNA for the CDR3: TGCAGTGCTAGGGCCGCTTCCGGGACAGGGGAACAGTACTTC.

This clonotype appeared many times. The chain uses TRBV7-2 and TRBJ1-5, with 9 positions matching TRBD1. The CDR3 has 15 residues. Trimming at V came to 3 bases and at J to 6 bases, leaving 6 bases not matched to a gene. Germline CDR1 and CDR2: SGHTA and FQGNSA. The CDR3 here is CASSFGTGLGQPQHF. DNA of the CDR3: TGTGCCAGCAGCTTCGGGACAGGGCTGGGTCAGCCCCAGCATTTT.

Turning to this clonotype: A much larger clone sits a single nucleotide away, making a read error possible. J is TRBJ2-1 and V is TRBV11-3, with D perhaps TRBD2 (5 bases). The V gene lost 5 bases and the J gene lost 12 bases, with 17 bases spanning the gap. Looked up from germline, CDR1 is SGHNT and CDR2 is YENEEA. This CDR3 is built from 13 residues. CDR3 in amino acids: CASSPERAIMQFF. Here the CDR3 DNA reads TGTGCCAGCAGCCCCGAGAGGGCTATTATGCAGTTCTTC.

The CDR3 reads CASSYSWKGEQYF. DNA of the CDR3: TGTGCCAGCAGTTACTCGTGGAAGGGCGAGCAGTACTTC. The chain uses TRBV6-5 and TRBJ2-7; D is uncertain. The CDR3 spans 13 residues. Germline V gene sequence: CDR1 MNHEY, CDR2 SVGAGI. Deletions cut 0 bases from V and 6 bases from J, with 9 bases between.

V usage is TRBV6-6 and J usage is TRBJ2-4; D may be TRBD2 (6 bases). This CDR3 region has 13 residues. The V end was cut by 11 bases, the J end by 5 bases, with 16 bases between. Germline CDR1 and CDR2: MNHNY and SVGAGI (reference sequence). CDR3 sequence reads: CAARSGGENIQYF. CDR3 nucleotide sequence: TGTGCCGCACGGTCAGGCGGGGAAAACATTCAGTACTTC.

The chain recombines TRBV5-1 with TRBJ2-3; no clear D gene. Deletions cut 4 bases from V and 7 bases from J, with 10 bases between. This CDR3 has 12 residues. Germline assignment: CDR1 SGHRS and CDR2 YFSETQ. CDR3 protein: CASSPDFYTQYF. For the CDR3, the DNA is TGCGCCAGCAGCCCCGACTTTTATACGCAGTATTTT.

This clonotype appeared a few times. Written as DNA, the CDR3 is TGTGCCAGCAGCCTAACAGGGGGCTCAGAGACCCAGTACTTC. Amino acid sequence: CASSLTGGSETQYF. The chain carries TRBV7-9 and TRBJ2-5; 9 bases align to TRBD1. The germline CDR1 and CDR2 sequences are SEHNR and FQNEAQ (reference sequence). This CDR3 has 14 residues. V lost 5 bases, J lost 4 bases, and 5 bases stayed unmatched.

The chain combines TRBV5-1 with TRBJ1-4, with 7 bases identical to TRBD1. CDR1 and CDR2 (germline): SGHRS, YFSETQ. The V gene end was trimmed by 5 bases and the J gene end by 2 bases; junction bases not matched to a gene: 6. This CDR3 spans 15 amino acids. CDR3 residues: CASRRQGQTNEKLFF. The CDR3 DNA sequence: TGCGCCAGCAGACGTCAGGGACAGACTAATGAAAAACTGTTTTTT.

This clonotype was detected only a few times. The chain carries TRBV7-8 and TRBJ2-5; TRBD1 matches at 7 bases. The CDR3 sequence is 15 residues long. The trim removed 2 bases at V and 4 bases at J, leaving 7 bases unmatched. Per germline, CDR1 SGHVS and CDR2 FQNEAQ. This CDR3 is CASSLIVGGAETQYF. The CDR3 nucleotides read TGTGCCAGCAGCTTAATCGTAGGGGGCGCAGAGACCCAGTACTTC.

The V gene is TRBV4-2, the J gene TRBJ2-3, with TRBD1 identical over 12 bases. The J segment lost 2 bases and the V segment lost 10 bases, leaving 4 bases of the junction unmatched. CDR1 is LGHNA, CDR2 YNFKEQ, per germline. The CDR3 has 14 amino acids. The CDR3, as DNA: TGTGCCACGCAGGGACAGGGGGCCACAGATACGCAGTATTTT. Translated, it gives CATQGQGATDTQYF.

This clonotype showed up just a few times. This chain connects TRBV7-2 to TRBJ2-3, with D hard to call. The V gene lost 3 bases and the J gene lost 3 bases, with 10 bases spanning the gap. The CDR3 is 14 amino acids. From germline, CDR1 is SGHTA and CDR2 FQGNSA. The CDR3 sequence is CASSFELRTDTQYF. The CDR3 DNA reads TGTGCCAGCAGCTTCGAACTCAGGACAGATACGCAGTATTTT.

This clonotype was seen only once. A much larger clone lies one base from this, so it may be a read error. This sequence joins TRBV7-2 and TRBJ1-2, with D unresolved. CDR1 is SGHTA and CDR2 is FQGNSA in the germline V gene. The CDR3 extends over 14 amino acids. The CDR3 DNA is TGTGTCAGCAGCTTTGCCGGCCGGGACTATGGCTACACCTTC. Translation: CVSSFAGRDYGYTF. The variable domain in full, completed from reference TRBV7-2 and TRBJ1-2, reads GAGVSQSPSNKVTEKGKDVELRCDPISGHTALYWYRQSLGQGLEFLIYFQGNSAPDKSGLPSDRFSAERTGGSVSTLTIQRTQQEDSAVYLCVSSFAGRDYGYTFGSGTRLTVV.

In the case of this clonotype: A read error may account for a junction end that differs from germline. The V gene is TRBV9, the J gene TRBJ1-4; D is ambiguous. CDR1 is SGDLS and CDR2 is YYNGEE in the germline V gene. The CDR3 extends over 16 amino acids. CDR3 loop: CASSPGILWANEKLFF. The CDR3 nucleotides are TGTGCCAGCAGCCCCGGGATCTTATGGGCTAATGAAAAACTGTTTTTC. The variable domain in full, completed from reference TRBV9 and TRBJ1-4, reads DSGVTQTPKHLITATGQRVTLRCSPRSGDLSVYWYQQSLDQGLQFLIQYYNGEERAKGNILERFSAQQFPDLHSELNLSSLELGDSALYFCASSPGILWANEKLFFGSGTQLSVL.

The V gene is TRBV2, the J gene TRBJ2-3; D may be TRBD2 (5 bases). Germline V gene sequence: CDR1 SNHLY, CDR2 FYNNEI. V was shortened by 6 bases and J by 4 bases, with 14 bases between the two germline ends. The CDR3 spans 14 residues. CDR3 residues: CASREEFASDTQYF. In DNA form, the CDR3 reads TGTGCCAGCAGGGAGGAGTTTGCATCAGATACGCAGTATTTT.

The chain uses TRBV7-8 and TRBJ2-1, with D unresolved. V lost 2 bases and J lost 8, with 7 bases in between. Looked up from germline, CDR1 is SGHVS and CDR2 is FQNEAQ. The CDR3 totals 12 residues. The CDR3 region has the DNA TGTGCCAGCAGCTTAAGTATGGATGAGCAGTTCTTC. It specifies CASSLSMDEQFF.

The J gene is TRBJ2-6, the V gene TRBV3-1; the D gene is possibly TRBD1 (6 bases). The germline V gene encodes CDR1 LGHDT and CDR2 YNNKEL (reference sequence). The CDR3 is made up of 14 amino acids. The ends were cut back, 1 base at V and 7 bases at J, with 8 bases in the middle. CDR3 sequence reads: CASSQGTVANVLTF. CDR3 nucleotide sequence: TGTGCCAGCAGCCAAGGGACAGTCGCCAACGTCCTGACTTTC. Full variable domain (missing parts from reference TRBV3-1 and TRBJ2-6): DTAVSQTPKYLVTQMGNDKSIKCEQNLGHDTMYWYKQDSKKFLKIMFSYNNKELIINETVPNRFSPKSPDKAHLNLHINSLELGDSAVYFCASSQGTVANVLTFGAGSRLTVL.

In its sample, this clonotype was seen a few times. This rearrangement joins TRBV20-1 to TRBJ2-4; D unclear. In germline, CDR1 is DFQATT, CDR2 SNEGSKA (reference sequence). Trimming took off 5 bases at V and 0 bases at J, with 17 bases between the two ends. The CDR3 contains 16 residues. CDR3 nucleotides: TGCAGTGCTCAAGGACCGCCAAACCTAGCCAAAAACATTCAGTACTTC. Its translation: CSAQGPPNLAKNIQYF.

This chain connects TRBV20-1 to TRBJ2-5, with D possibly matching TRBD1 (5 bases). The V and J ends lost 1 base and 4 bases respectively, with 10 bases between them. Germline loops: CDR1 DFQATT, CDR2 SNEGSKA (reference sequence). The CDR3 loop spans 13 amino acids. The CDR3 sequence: CSARVRGPETQYF. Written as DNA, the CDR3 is TGCAGTGCTAGAGTAAGGGGCCCAGAGACCCAGTACTTC.

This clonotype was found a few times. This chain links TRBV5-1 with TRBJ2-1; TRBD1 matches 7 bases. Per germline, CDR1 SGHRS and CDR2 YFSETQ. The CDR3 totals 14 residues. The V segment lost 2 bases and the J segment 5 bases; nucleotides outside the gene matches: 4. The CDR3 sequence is CASSLQTGNNEQFF. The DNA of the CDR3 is TGCGCCAGCAGCTTACAGACAGGGAACAATGAGCAGTTCTTC.

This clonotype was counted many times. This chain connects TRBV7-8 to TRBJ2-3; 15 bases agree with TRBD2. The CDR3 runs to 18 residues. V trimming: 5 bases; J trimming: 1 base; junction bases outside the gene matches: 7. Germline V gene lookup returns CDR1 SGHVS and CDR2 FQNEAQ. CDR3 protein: CASSGRTSGGAGTDTQYF. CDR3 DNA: TGTGCCAGCAGCGGGCGGACTAGCGGGGGGGCTGGCACAGATACGCAGTATTTT.

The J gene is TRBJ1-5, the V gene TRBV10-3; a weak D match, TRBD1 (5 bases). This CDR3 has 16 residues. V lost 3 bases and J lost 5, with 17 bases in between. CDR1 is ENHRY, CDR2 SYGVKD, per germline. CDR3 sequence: CAISDDRGVDHQPQHF. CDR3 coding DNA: TGTGCCATCAGTGACGATCGGGGGGTTGACCATCAGCCCCAGCATTTT.

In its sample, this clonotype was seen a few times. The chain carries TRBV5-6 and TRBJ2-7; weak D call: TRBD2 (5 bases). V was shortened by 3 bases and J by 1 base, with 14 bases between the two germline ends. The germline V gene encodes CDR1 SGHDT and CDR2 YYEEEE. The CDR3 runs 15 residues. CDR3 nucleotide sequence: TGTGCCAGCAGCTCATGGTCCTCGGGGTCCTACGAGCAGTACTTC. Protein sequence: CASSSWSSGSYEQYF.

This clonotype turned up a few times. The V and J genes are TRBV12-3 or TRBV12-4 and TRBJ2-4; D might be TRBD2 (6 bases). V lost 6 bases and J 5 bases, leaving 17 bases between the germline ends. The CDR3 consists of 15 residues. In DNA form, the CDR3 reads TGTGCCAGCAGATTGGGAGGCAGCGTCCAAAACATTCAGTACTTC. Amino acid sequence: CASRLGGSVQNIQYF.

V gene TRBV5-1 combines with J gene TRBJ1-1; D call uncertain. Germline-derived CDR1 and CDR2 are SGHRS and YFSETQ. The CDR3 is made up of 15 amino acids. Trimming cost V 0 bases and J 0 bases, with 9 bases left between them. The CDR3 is CASSLGPGLNTEAFF. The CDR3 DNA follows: TGCGCCAGCAGCTTGGGTCCGGGATTGAACACTGAAGCTTTCTTT.

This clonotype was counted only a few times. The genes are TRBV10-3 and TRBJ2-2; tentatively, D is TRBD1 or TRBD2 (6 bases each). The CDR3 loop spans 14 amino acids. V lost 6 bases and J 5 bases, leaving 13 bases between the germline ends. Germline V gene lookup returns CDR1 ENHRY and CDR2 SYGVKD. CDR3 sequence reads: CAIRTGRGTGELFF. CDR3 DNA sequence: TGTGCCATCAGGACAGGTCGGGGGACCGGGGAGCTGTTTTTT.

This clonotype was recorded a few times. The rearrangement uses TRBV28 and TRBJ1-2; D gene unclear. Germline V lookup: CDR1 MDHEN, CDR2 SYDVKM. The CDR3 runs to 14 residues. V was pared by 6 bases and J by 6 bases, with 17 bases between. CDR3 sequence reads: CASSYNFGQDGYTF. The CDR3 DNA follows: TGTGCCAGCAGCTACAATTTTGGTCAGGATGGCTACACCTTC.

CDR3 nucleotide sequence: TGTGCCAGCAGTTTAGCCCCGGAAGGCAGGGGGTCCTACTTC. It encodes CASSLAPEGRGSYF. The V gene is TRBV28, the J gene TRBJ2-4, with 7 bases lining up with TRBD1. Germline CDR1 and CDR2: MDHEN and SYDVKM. Trimming cost V 2 bases and J 16 bases; bases outside gene matches: 14. The length of the CDR3 is 14 residues. The whole variable domain, filled in from reference TRBV28 and TRBJ2-4, reads DVKVTQSSRYLVKRTGEKVFLECVQDMDHENMFWYRQDPGLGLRLIYFSYDVKMKEKGDIPEGYSVSREKKERFSLILESASTNQTSMYLCASSLAPEGRGSYFGAGTRLSVL.